Listed below are T cell receptor beta chains from one sample, sequenced in a study of T-cell reconstitution after alpha-beta-depleted transplantation in children. TCRdb recomputed calls from the PCR reads with MiXCR, one row per CDR3 protein. This sample carries 400,000 to 550,000 distinct CDR3 sequences, about 10% of them seen once, and the ten largest clones take just over 2%. The starting material was PBMCs, obtained before TCRalphabeta/CD19-depleted stem cell transplant. All receptors derive from a child under 10 years old with inherited bone marrow failure, due to receive a stem cell transplant. Both conserved end residues are part of each CDR3. The D gene is left open where the match is weak. Some rows have no size entry. The others give once, few or many, or a class for an expanded clone.

TGCGCCAGCAGCTTCCCACCGTCGGGCAGGGACCAAGAGACCCAGTACTTC	CASSFPPSGRDQETQYF	TRBV5-1	TRBJ2-5	many	NA
TGTGCCAGCAGTTACCCTGACGCGACCCAGTACTTC	CASSYPDATQYF	TRBV6-2/TRBV6-3	TRBJ2-5	many	NA
TGTGCCAGCAGTTCCTATTCGACAGGGCTGTACGAGCAGTACTTC	CASSSYSTGLYEQYF	TRBV6-2/TRBV6-3	TRBJ2-7	once	TRBD1
TGCAGCGTTGAAGAAGGAGACAGGGGAAACATTCAGTACTTC	CSVEEGDRGNIQYF	TRBV29-1	TRBJ2-4	many	TRBD1
TGTGCCAGCAGCTTAGGCATCAATGAGCAGTTCTTC	CASSLGINEQFF	TRBV7-9	TRBJ2-1	NA	NA
TGTGCCAGCAGCCCAGGGTTGACGGGCTCTGAAGCTTTCTTT	CASSPGLTGSEAFF	TRBV7-9	TRBJ1-1	few	NA
TGTGCCAGCACCCCCGGAGGGGCCCAGTACTTC	CASTPGGAQYF	TRBV7-2	TRBJ2-5	NA	NA
TGTGCCACCACTGCGGGGGACTGGAGGTCCGGGGAGCTGTTTTTT	CATTAGDWRSGELFF	TRBV15	TRBJ2-2	many	TRBD2
TGCAGTGCTACTCTTATCTTCACAGGGGTGACGAACACTGAAGCTTTCTTT	CSATLIFTGVTNTEAFF	TRBV20-1	TRBJ1-1	few	TRBD1
TGCGCCAGCACGAGAGTTGCGGGGGCTCGCAATCAGCCCCAGCATTTT	CASTRVAGARNQPQHF	TRBV10-1	TRBJ1-5	NA	NA
TGCAGTGCCCCCACAGGGGGCGACTACGAGCAGTACTTC	CSAPTGGDYEQYF	TRBV20-1	TRBJ2-7	many	TRBD1
TGCAGCGGGAACCCCTTGGGGGCTGCGCAGTATTTT	CSGNPLGAAQYF	TRBV29-1	TRBJ2-3	many	NA
TGTGCCACCAGCAGAGAGCTAGAAGCTTTCTTT	CATSRELEAFF	TRBV15	TRBJ1-1	NA	NA
TGCAGTGCTAGAGATTGGGTGGATGAGCAGTTCTTC	CSARDWVDEQFF	TRBV20-1	TRBJ2-1	many	NA
TGTGCCAGCAGCCCGAGGGCCGAAAACATTCAGTACTTC	CASSPRAENIQYF	TRBV7-9	TRBJ2-4	many	NA
TGTGCCAGCTCACCACACTCTGATAGCAATCAGCCCCAGCATTTT	CASSPHSDSNQPQHF	TRBV18	TRBJ1-5	many	NA
TGTGCCAGCAGCTTATTCTATACCGGGGAGCTGTTTTTT	CASSLFYTGELFF	TRBV7-2	TRBJ2-2	many	NA
TGTGCCAGCAGCTTAGTCCTGACGGGAGCCTACGAGCAGTACTTC	CASSLVLTGAYEQYF	TRBV7-9	TRBJ2-7	many	NA
TGTGCCAGCAGTTACTCTCCCGGCACTGAAGCTTTCTTT	CASSYSPGTEAFF	TRBV6-2/TRBV6-3	TRBJ1-1	many	NA
TGTGCCACCAGCAGAGATCTGATGGCTAGCGGGAGGAGTTGGAATGAGCAGTTCTTC	CATSRDLMASGRSWNEQFF	TRBV15	TRBJ2-1	few	TRBD2
TGTGCCAGCAGCCAGACAGGGGTAATAGTGGCCAAAAACATTCAGTACTTC	CASSQTGVIVAKNIQYF	TRBV11-2	TRBJ2-4	many	TRBD1
TGTGCCATCAGTGAGTCAAGCGGGAGGGCCCTCGATGAGCAGTTCTTC	CAISESSGRALDEQFF	TRBV10-3	TRBJ2-1	many	TRBD2
TGCGCCAGCAGCCAGAGCGGGAGATCGGGAGAGACCCAGTACTTC	CASSQSGRSGETQYF	TRBV4-3	TRBJ2-5	once	TRBD2
TGTGCCATTAAGGCGGGGACGGAGACTGAAGCTTTCTTT	CAIKAGTETEAFF	TRBV15	TRBJ1-1	once	NA